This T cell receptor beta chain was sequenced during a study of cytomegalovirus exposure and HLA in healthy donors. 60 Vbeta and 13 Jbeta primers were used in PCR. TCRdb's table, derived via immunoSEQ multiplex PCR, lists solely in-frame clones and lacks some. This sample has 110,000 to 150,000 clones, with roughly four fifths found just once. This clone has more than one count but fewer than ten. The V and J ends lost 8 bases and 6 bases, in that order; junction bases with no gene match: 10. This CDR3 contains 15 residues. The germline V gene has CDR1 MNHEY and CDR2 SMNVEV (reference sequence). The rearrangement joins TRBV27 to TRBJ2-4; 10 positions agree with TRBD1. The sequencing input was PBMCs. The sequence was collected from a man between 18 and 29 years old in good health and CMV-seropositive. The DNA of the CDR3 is TGTGCCAGCTCAACTGTCCGGGACAGGGGAAACATTCAGTACTTC. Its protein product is CASSTVRDRGNIQYF.